The clone carrying this TCR beta chain came up a few times. The data originate from a study of blood T cells in healthy people across ages. Study summary: Researchers report that template switching captured about one barcoded beta molecule per two T cells.

Trimming took 3 bases from V and 8 from J, leaving 25 bases between them. This CDR3 is built from 17 residues. Then a second PCR, running about 6 to 11 cycles, was carried out with a sample-barcoded 5' primer and a J-beta primer mix. TCRdb called the 5' RACE reads again in MiXCR, with one record for every CDR3 protein. The repertoire holds 1.5 million to 2 million distinct CDR3 sequences, with roughly two fifths as singletons. The clonotype originates from a human donor in good health. The chain carries TRBV12-3 or TRBV12-4 and TRBJ1-2; TRBD1 is a possible D gene (6 bases). The sample taken for sequencing was blood. The CDR3 sequence: CASSFQAGDNLSGGYTF. The CDR3 bases are TGTGCCAGCAGTTTTCAGGCAGGGGATAACCTATCGGGCGGCTACACCTTC.